This TCR beta chain was recorded in a study of molecular identifiers for immune sequencing clone quantification. On the study more broadly: Sequencing covered four of five parts into which replicate RNA from approximately 22,000 or 94,000 naive CD8 cells was split.

V was pared by 3 bases and J by 5 bases, with 7 bases between. Germline V lookup: CDR1 SGHTA, CDR2 FQGNSA. This CDR3 contains 12 residues. For bulk TCR libraries, previously described methods and listed TCR primers were used. TCRdb re-called the PCR reads through MiXCR, storing one row per CDR3 protein. The sample gives 490,000 or so distinct CDR3 sequences, approximately 25% of which show up once; 0.76% is in the top ten. As to this clonotype: Its specificity is not known.

Overall study findings and caveats: Reports indicate spiked Jurkat TCR RNA from one cell could be found among one million naive cells.

The specimen was naive CD8+ T cells from blood, with Jurkat cell RNA spiked in. Subset noted: FACS-sorted CD8+CD4-CCR7+CD45RA+ naive T cells. This clonotype originated in a human donor in good health. Some libraries in this study had Jurkat cell RNA spiked in. The chain links TRBV7-2 to TRBJ2-5; D not resolved. The CDR3 is CASSFQWETQYF. The DNA of the CDR3 is TGTGCCAGCAGCTTTCAATGGGAGACCCAGTACTTC. The full variable domain, with the rest looked up from reference TRBV7-2 and TRBJ2-5, is GAGVSQSPSNKVTEKGKDVELRCDPISGHTALYWYRQSLGQGLEFLIYFQGNSAPDKSGLPSDRFSAERTGGSVSTLTIQRTQQEDSAVYLCASSFQWETQYFGPGTRLLVL.